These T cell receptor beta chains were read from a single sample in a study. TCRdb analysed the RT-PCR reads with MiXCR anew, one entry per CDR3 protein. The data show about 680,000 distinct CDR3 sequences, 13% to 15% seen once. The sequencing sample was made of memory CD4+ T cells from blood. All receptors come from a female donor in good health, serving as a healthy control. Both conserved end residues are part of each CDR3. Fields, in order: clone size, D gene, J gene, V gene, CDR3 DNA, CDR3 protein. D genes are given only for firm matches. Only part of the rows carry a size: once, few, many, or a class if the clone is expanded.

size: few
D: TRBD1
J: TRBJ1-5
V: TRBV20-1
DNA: TGCAGTCTTAACAGGGGACAAGATCAGCCCCAGCATTTT
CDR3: CSLNRGQDQPQHF

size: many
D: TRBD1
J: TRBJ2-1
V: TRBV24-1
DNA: TGTGCCACCAGTGATTTCCGAGGGGGCGAGGGTCACAATGAGCAGTTCTTC
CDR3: CATSDFRGGEGHNEQFF

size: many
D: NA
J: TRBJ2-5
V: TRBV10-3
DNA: TGTGCCGCTGGAGAGCGGACCCAAGAGACCCAGTACTTC
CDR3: CAAGERTQETQYF

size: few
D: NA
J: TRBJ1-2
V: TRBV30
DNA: TGTGCCTGGAGTGTAGCGTCCTATGGCTACACCTTC
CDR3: CAWSVASYGYTF

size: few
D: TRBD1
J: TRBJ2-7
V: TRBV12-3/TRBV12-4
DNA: TGTGCCAGCAGTACGACAGGGGCCGAGCAGTACTTC
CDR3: CASSTTGAEQYF

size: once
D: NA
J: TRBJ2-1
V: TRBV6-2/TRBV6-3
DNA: TGTGCCAGCAGGACACTGACAGGTGCCAGCAGTGCGTCTTTTAGGACGGGGTTCTTC
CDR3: CASRTLTGASSASFRTGFF

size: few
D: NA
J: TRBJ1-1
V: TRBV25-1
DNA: TGTGCCAGCAGGTGGGGGGAGGACACTGAAGCTTTCTTT
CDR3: CASRWGEDTEAFF

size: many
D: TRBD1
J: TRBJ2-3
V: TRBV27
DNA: TGTGCCAGCAGGCCCATCAAAGGGGGCGATGACACAGATACGCAGTATTTT
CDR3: CASRPIKGGDDTDTQYF

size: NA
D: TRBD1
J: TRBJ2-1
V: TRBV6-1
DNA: TGTGCCAGCAGTCCCATTTTTGAGGGGGCGGGTGAGCAGTTCTTC
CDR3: CASSPIFEGAGEQFF

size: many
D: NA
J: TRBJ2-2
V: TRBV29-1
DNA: TGCAGCGCCCGACAGGCCACAAACACCGGGGAGCTGTTTTTT
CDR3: CSARQATNTGELFF

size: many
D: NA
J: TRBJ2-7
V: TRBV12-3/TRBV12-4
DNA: TGTGCCAGCAGTCCTTCCTACGAGCAGTACTTC
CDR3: CASSPSYEQYF

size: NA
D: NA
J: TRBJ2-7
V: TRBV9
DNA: TGTGCCAGCAGCTCCCAGACGGGGCTTAAGTACGAGCAGTACTTC
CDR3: CASSSQTGLKYEQYF

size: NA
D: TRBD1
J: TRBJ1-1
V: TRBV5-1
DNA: TGCGCCAGCCAGAAGGGACAGGGAAAGAGTACTGAAGCTTTCTTT
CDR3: CASQKGQGKSTEAFF

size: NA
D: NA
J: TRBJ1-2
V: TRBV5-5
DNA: TGTGCCAGCAGCTTAATCGGGGATCCCTATGGCTACACCTTC
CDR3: CASSLIGDPYGYTF

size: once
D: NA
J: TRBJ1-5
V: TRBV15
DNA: TGTGCCACCAGCAGAGGTTTAGGCAATCAGCCCCAGCATTTT
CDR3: CATSRGLGNQPQHF

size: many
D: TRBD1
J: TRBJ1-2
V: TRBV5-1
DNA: TGCGCCAGCAGCCCAGGGGGCATCTATGGCTACACCTTC
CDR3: CASSPGGIYGYTF

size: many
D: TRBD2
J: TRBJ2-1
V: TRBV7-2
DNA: TGTGCCAGCAGCTTAGGTGGGACTATTCGCGAGCAGTTCTTC
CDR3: CASSLGGTIREQFF

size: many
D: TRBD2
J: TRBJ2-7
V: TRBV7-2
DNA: TGTGCCAGCAGCATAATAGCGGGAGGGGGTACCTACGAGCAGTACTTC
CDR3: CASSIIAGGGTYEQYF

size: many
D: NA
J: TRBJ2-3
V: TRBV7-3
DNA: TGTGCCAGCAGCTTACTTCAAGATACGCAGTATTTT
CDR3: CASSLLQDTQYF

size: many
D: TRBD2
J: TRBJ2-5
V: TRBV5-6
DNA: TGTGCCAGCAGCCGGGGTGCGGGGGGGCAAGAGACCCAGTACTTC
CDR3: CASSRGAGGQETQYF

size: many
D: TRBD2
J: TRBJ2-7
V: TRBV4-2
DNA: TGTGCCAGCAGCGAAGCGGCTAGCGGGGCCTCCTACGAGCAGTACTTC
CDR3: CASSEAASGASYEQYF

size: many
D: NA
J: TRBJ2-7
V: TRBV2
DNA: TGTGCCAGCGCGTCAGGGTACTACGAGCAGTACTTC
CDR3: CASASGYYEQYF

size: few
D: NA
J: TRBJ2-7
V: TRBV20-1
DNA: TGCAGTTCACTAGATCCCCCTGCCTACGAGCAGTACTTC
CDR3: CSSLDPPAYEQYF

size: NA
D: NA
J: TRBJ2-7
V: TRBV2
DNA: TGTGCCAGCAGTGAATCGGGCCCCGTGAAGTACTTC
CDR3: CASSESGPVKYF

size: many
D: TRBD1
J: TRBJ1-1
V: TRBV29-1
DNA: TGCAGCGCCGAGAGGGGGACAGGGGGCGGTGTCGGTGAAGCTTTCTTT
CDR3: CSAERGTGGGVGEAFF

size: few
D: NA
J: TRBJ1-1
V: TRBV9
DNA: TGTGCCAGCAGCCCGCGCGAATCCCGGAACACTGAAGCTTTCTTT
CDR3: CASSPRESRNTEAFF

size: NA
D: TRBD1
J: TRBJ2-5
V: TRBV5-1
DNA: TGCGACAGCAGCTTCTTTTTACAGGGGGAAGAGACCCAGTACTTC
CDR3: CDSSFFLQGEETQYF

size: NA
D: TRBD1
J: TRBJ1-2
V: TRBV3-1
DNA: TGTGCCAGCAGCCAATCGACAGGGGGCGGCGGCTACACCTTC
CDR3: CASSQSTGGGGYTF

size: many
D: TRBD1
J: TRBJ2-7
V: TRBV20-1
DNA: TGCAGTGCTAGAGCTTCAGGGGGCTTCTCCTACGAGCAGTACTTC
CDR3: CSARASGGFSYEQYF

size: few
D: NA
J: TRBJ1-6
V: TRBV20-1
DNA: TGCAGTGCTAGGGTAGAATTTTCACCCCTCCACTTT
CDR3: CSARVEFSPLHF